This T cell receptor beta chain was captured in a study of blood T cell repertoires in COVID-19. Repertoires were generated with immunoSEQ multiplex PCR, while TCRdb's copy carries only in-frame clones and drops some. The data contain 250,000 or so clones, around 93% of them singletons. Germline V gene data show CDR1 as MDHEN and CDR2 as SYDVKM. The CDR3 is 17 residues long. V gave up 3 bases and J gave up 4 bases; unmatched junction bases: 8. The chain uses TRBV28 and TRBJ2-2, with 10 bases identical to TRBD2. The source material was PBMCs or T cells enriched from blood (not recorded which). The clonotype comes from a man aged 40-50 years who had been exposed to COVID-19. The chain's CDR3 is CASSFVIAGGGTGELFF. In nucleotides, the CDR3 is TGTGCCAGCAGTTTTGTAATAGCGGGAGGAGGCACCGGGGAGCTGTTTTTT.